Below, 20 T cell receptor beta chains from the same sample are listed, as sequenced in a study of blood T cell repertoires in COVID-19. The protocol was immunoSEQ multiplex PCR, while the TCRdb copy is restricted to in-frame clones and leaves out a portion. The data show some 250,000 clones, approximately 86% seen once. Material: peripheral blood. These receptors came from a woman aged 18-29 years with acute or convalescent COVID-19.

This chain connects TRBV19 to TRBJ1-4; 10 bases agree with TRBD1. Germline CDR1 is LNHDA and CDR2 is SQIVND (reference sequence). V trimming: 4 bases; J trimming: 2 bases; junction bases outside the gene matches: 10. CDR3 length: 18 residues. CDR3 amino acids: CASSRTGGASATNEKLFF. DNA of the CDR3: TGTGCCAGTAGTAGGACAGGGGGAGCGTCAGCCACTAATGAAAAACTGTTTTTT.

V gene TRBV7-2 combines with J gene TRBJ2-3; no reliable D call. Germline V CDR1 and CDR2: SGHTA, FQGNSA. The CDR3 loop spans 15 amino acids. V was clipped by 3 bases and J by 0 bases, with 10 bases between them. CDR3 sequence: CASSLRPASTDTQYF. CDR3 bases: TGTGCCAGCAGCTTGCGGCCTGCCAGCACAGATACGCAGTATTTT. Using reference TRBV7-2 and TRBJ2-3 for the parts outside the CDR3, the full variable domain is GAGVSQSPSNKVTEKGKDVELRCDPISGHTALYWYRQSLGQGLEFLIYFQGNSAPDKSGLPSDRFSAERTGGSVSTLTIQRTQQEDSAVYLCASSLRPASTDTQYFGPGTRLTVL.

This clone showed up just once. The rearrangement uses TRBV7-2 and TRBJ2-5, with no clear D. The CDR3 runs 12 residues. Germline CDR1 and CDR2: SGHTA and FQGNSA. Trimming cost V 1 base and J 5 bases, with 5 bases left between them. CDR3 protein: CASSLVSETQYF. CDR3 DNA: TGTGCCAGCAGCTTAGTATCGGAGACCCAGTACTTC.

The rearrangement uses TRBV14 and TRBJ1-1, with TRBD1 as a possible D gene (6 bases). Germline CDR1 reads SGHDN; CDR2 reads FVKESK. The length of the CDR3 is 13 residues. V lost 4 bases, J lost 6 bases, and 12 bases lay in between. CDR3: CASSPRQVAEAFF. CDR3 sequence (DNA): TGTGCCAGCAGCCCCCGACAGGTCGCTGAAGCTTTCTTT.

This sequence joins TRBV4-2 and TRBJ2-2, with TRBD1 matching 7 bases. Trimming cost V 1 base and J 0 bases; bases outside gene matches: 5. The V gene's germline CDR1 is LGHNA and CDR2 YNFKEQ. This CDR3 is 17 amino acids long. CDR3: CASSQVAQGANTGELFF. As DNA, the CDR3 is TGTGCCAGCAGCCAAGTGGCCCAGGGGGCGAACACCGGGGAGCTGTTTTTT.

This clone appeared a single time. This sequence joins TRBV29-1 and TRBJ1-3; D is ambiguous. The CDR3 is 13 amino acids. Per the germline V gene, CDR1 is SQVTM and CDR2 is ANQGSEA. V was clipped by 7 bases and J by 0 bases, with 10 bases between them. CDR3 bases: TGCAGCGCGGTGGAGAACTCTGGAAACACCATATATTTT. Translating it yields CSAVENSGNTIYF. The full variable domain, in which reference TRBV29-1 and TRBJ1-3 provide the parts outside the CDR3, is SAVISQKPSRDICQRGTSLTIQCQVDSQVTMMFWYRQQPGQSLTLIATANQGSEATYESGFVIDKFPISRPNLTFSTLTVSNMSPEDSSIYLCSAVENSGNTIYFGEGSWLTVV.

This chain connects TRBV28 to TRBJ2-1; 12 bases map to TRBD2. V trimming: 2 bases; J trimming: 10 bases; junction bases outside the gene matches: 12. Per the germline V gene, CDR1 is MDHEN and CDR2 is SYDVKM. This CDR3 is built from 17 residues. The CDR3 DNA is TGTGCCAGCAGTTTAGGTCTAGCGGGAGGGACATATTGGGAGCAGTTCTTC. This encodes CASSLGLAGGTYWEQFF.

The chain carries TRBV20-1 and TRBJ2-2; a weak D match, TRBD2 (5 bases). Germline lookup yields CDR1 DFQATT and CDR2 SNEGSKA (reference sequence). V was shortened by 5 bases and J by 6 bases, with 7 bases between the two germline ends. There are 11 residues in the CDR3. CDR3 amino acids: CSAVASGELFF. DNA of the CDR3: TGCAGTGCTGTAGCGTCCGGGGAGCTGTTTTTT.

The CDR3: CASSRPGQGLGQPQHF. The CDR3 DNA reads TGTGCCAGCAGTAGGCCCGGACAGGGGTTAGGTCAGCCCCAGCATTTT. The V call is TRBV6-2 or TRBV6-3, the J call TRBJ1-5; 9 nucleotides line up with TRBD1. With V trimmed by 5 bases and J by 6 bases, 11 bases remained unmatched. This CDR3 region has 16 residues. Germline V gives CDR1 MNHEY, CDR2 SVGEGT.

As DNA, the CDR3 is TGTGCCAGCATGGCTTTTGGGGGCGTAGGATACGAGCAGTACTTC. Residues: CASMAFGGVGYEQYF. The rearrangement links TRBV27 to TRBJ2-7; TRBD1 might be the D (6 bases). Germline V gene data show CDR1 as MNHEY and CDR2 as SMNVEV (reference sequence). CDR3 length: 15 amino acids. V dropped 7 bases and J dropped 4 bases, with 20 bases sitting between them.

The chain joins TRBV6-5 to TRBJ1-1; perhaps TRBD1 as D (5 bases). This CDR3 has 13 residues. CDR1 and CDR2 (germline): MNHEY, SVGAGI. Trimming took 5 bases from V and 1 from J, leaving 8 bases between them. DNA for the CDR3: TGTGCCAGCAGTCTGACAGAGAACACTGAAGCTTTCTTT. Translated: CASSLTENTEAFF.

V gene TRBV19 combines with J gene TRBJ2-5; the D is unclear. With 5 bases removed from V and 2 bases from J, the gap between germline ends came to 12 bases. This CDR3 spans 14 amino acids. Germline V gene sequence: CDR1 LNHDA, CDR2 SQIVND (reference sequence). CDR3 in amino acids: CASSPMTSQETQYF. CDR3 bases: TGTGCCAGTAGTCCGATGACATCACAAGAGACCCAGTACTTC.

V usage is TRBV12-3 or TRBV12-4 and J usage is TRBJ2-2, with a possible D match to TRBD2 (6 bases). The germline V and J ends were trimmed by 11 bases and 6 bases, with 10 bases remaining between them. The CDR3 runs 11 residues. The CDR3 coding sequence is TGTGCCGGGGGGTCGGCCGGGGAGCTGTTTTTT. It codes for CAGGSAGELFF.

V gene TRBV9 combines with J gene TRBJ1-4; D might be TRBD1 (5 bases). The CDR3 length is 15 residues. The ends were cut back, 1 base at V and 8 bases at J, with 15 bases in the middle. Per the germline V gene, CDR1 is SGDLS and CDR2 is YYNGEE. The DNA for the CDR3 is TGTGCCAGCAGCGTATCGGCCCAGGCAGGGGAAAAACTGTTTTTT. This sequence encodes CASSVSAQAGEKLFF.

This clone appeared a single time. The DNA for the CDR3 is TGTGCCAGCAGCCAAACCGGGACAGGGAAGGGTGAGCAGTACTTC. This encodes CASSQTGTGKGEQYF. The chain links TRBV3-1 (or the pseudogene TRBV3-2) to TRBJ2-7; 9 nucleotides line up with TRBD1. This CDR3 contains 15 residues. The V and J ends lost 2 bases and 7 bases, in that order; junction bases with no gene match: 9. Germline V CDR1 and CDR2: LGHDT, YNNKEL (reference sequence).

The chain has TRBV27 and TRBJ1-1, with 7 bases aligning to TRBD1. Per the germline V gene, CDR1 is MNHEY and CDR2 is SMNVEV (reference sequence). Trimming cost V 5 bases and J 4 bases; bases outside gene matches: 7. CDR3 length: 14 amino acids. CDR3 sequence reads: CASSTQGLGTEAFF. The CDR3 DNA follows: TGTGCCAGCAGTACACAGGGGTTGGGCACTGAAGCTTTCTTT.

The table lists this clone with a few counts. This chain uses TRBV4-2 with TRBJ1-4; 9 bases are shared with TRBD1. Losses at the gene ends were 6 bases for V and 8 bases for J; bases not matched to a gene: 10. The CDR3 has 15 amino acids. Germline CDR1 and CDR2: LGHNA and YNFKEQ. The CDR3 spells CASRSTGGASEKLFF. The CDR3 DNA follows: TGTGCCAGCAGGTCAACAGGGGGCGCGTCGGAAAAACTGTTTTTT.

The chain joins TRBV28 to TRBJ2-3, with TRBD2 as a possible D gene (6 bases). Trimming stripped 5 bases from V and 4 bases from J, with 13 bases between. Looked up from germline, CDR1 is MDHEN and CDR2 is SYDVKM. CDR3 length: 14 residues. For the CDR3, the DNA is TGTGCCAGCAGTCTCGGGGGATCTTCAGATACGCAGTATTTT. Its protein product is CASSLGGSSDTQYF.

CDR3: CASSLAGQGYQPQHF. CDR3 coding DNA: TGTGCCAGCAGCTTAGCGGGACAGGGGTATCAGCCCCAGCATTTT. This rearrangement joins TRBV7-9 to TRBJ1-5; the match to TRBD1 covers 10 bases. Trimming removed 0 bases from V and 5 bases from J; junction bases left unmatched: 1. The CDR3 runs to 15 residues. Germline V gene data show CDR1 as SEHNR and CDR2 as FQNEAQ (reference sequence).

This chain joins TRBV27 and TRBJ2-2; 12 positions match TRBD2. Looked up from germline, CDR1 is MNHEY and CDR2 is SMNVEV (reference sequence). With 6 bases clipped from V and 6 bases from J, the junction kept 8 bases outside the gene matches. This CDR3 contains 16 residues. The CDR3 here is CASSTLAGGKAGELFF. CDR3 bases: TGTGCCAGCAGCACCCTAGCGGGAGGGAAGGCCGGGGAGCTGTTTTTT.